A selection of T cell receptor beta chains follows, all from one sample in a study of T-cell reconstitution after alpha-beta-depleted transplantation in children. MiXCR was run by TCRdb on the PCR reads, yielding one entry per CDR3 protein. This table holds around 600,000 distinct CDR3 sequences, about 10% found once. The sample in question was PBMCs from the stem cell graft donor, obtained from the stem cell graft. These receptor sequences come from a human donor who donated a stem cell graft to a child with acute myeloid leukemia. Each CDR3 is given without its conserved first and last residue. Each record gives: J gene, V gene, CDR3 protein.

j_gene: TRBJ2-7
v_gene: TRBV6-1
CDR3aa: AAPQGYEQY

j_gene: TRBJ1-2
v_gene: TRBV7-9
CDR3aa: ASSLLQGPSLNYGYT

j_gene: TRBJ2-3
v_gene: TRBV6-6
CDR3aa: ASSPTYPQGY

j_gene: TRBJ1-1
v_gene: TRBV6-2/TRBV6-3
CDR3aa: ASLLLKPNTEAF

j_gene: TRBJ2-2
v_gene: TRBV7-8
CDR3aa: ASRGTSANTGELF

j_gene: TRBJ2-5
v_gene: TRBV7-2
CDR3aa: ASSQRWTQETQY

j_gene: TRBJ1-5
v_gene: TRBV6-2/TRBV6-3
CDR3aa: ASETSNQPQH

j_gene: TRBJ2-7
v_gene: TRBV30
CDR3aa: AWRLAGGWGPSYEQY

j_gene: TRBJ2-3
v_gene: TRBV20-1
CDR3aa: SARISTDTQY

j_gene: TRBJ2-7
v_gene: TRBV7-3
CDR3aa: ASSYQNSYEQY

j_gene: TRBJ1-3
v_gene: TRBV5-1
CDR3aa: ASSLKDPGNTIY

j_gene: TRBJ2-6
v_gene: TRBV7-9
CDR3aa: ASSVSATGANVLT

j_gene: TRBJ2-2
v_gene: TRBV9
CDR3aa: ASSVDEREAPNTGELF

j_gene: TRBJ2-4
v_gene: TRBV6-1
CDR3aa: ASRSGEQLAASGIQY

j_gene: TRBJ2-3
v_gene: TRBV6-2/TRBV6-3
CDR3aa: ASAVRTDTQY

j_gene: TRBJ2-7
v_gene: TRBV12-3/TRBV12-4
CDR3aa: ASSLRGDSYEQY

j_gene: TRBJ2-7
v_gene: TRBV27
CDR3aa: ASSFLHEQY

j_gene: TRBJ2-7
v_gene: TRBV9
CDR3aa: ASSVQGGPYEQY

j_gene: TRBJ2-7
v_gene: TRBV6-5
CDR3aa: ASSSTSPGLATGSSEQY

j_gene: TRBJ1-6
v_gene: TRBV30
CDR3aa: AWNPGQGNSPLH

j_gene: TRBJ2-4
v_gene: TRBV28
CDR3aa: ASSFISGSLAKNIQY

j_gene: TRBJ2-3
v_gene: TRBV20-1
CDR3aa: SAWTSSGTDTQY

j_gene: TRBJ2-1
v_gene: TRBV6-6
CDR3aa: ASSPLRDEQF

j_gene: TRBJ2-7
v_gene: TRBV7-3
CDR3aa: ASSPTGGTHEQY

j_gene: TRBJ2-7
v_gene: TRBV12-3/TRBV12-4
CDR3aa: ASTGTSGSSRY

j_gene: TRBJ2-3
v_gene: TRBV20-1
CDR3aa: SARARFARTDTQY

j_gene: TRBJ2-1
v_gene: TRBV25-1
CDR3aa: ASRFRDSSYNEQF

j_gene: TRBJ2-5
v_gene: TRBV4-3
CDR3aa: ASSQDIGGQETQY

j_gene: TRBJ1-5
v_gene: TRBV12-3/TRBV12-4
CDR3aa: ASSGGEPQH

j_gene: TRBJ2-7
v_gene: TRBV20-1
CDR3aa: SARASGSGEQY

j_gene: TRBJ1-1
v_gene: TRBV5-1
CDR3aa: ASSLVGGNRLGTEAF